Following are 29 T cell receptor beta chains from one sample sequenced in a study of OX40 agonist ivuxolimab in advanced cancers. TCRdb's table, derived via immunoSEQ multiplex PCR, lists solely in-frame clones and lacks some. The repertoire consists of more than 50,000 clones, with about 79% occurring once and the leading ten covering roughly 1.5%. Material: CD4+ or CD8+ T cells sorted from blood, obtained in a trial of the OX40 agonist ivuxolimab. The receptor source for this set is an adult with an advanced solid tumor such as melanoma, head and neck, liver or kidney cancer.

The rearrangement uses TRBV19 and TRBJ2-7, with no clear D. Trimming took 3 bases from V and 0 from J, leaving 9 bases between them. This CDR3 comprises 14 residues. Germline CDR1 and CDR2: LNHDA and SQIVND (reference sequence). CDR3 nucleotides: TGTGCCAGTAGTATCTACAGTAACTCCTACGAGCAGTACTTC. Its protein product is CASSIYSNSYEQYF. Variable domain in full (rest from reference TRBV19 and TRBJ2-7): DGGITQSPKYLFRKEGQNVTLSCEQNLNHDAMYWYRQDPGQGLRLIYYSQIVNDFQKGDIAEGYSVSREKKESFPLTVTSAQKNPTAFYLCASSIYSNSYEQYFGPGTRLTVT.

The rearrangement links TRBV20-1 to TRBJ1-1; possibly TRBD1 for D (5 bases). Germline assignment: CDR1 DFQATT and CDR2 SNEGSKA (reference sequence). The V and J ends lost 5 bases and 4 bases respectively, with 8 bases between them. This CDR3 is 11 amino acids long. This chain's CDR3 is CSAGDGTEAFF. CDR3 nucleotide sequence: TGCAGTGCTGGGGACGGCACTGAAGCTTTCTTT.

The chain combines TRBV7-2 with TRBJ2-5; D unresolved. CDR1 and CDR2 from the germline V gene are SGHTA and FQGNSA. V was trimmed by 5 bases and J by 7 bases, leaving 14 bases between them. CDR3 length: 13 amino acids. The CDR3 DNA is TGTGCCAGCAGCCCTGGTGGTTTAGGGACCCAGTACTTC. It is translated as CASSPGGLGTQYF.

This clone has ten or more counts. The V and J genes are TRBV5-4 and TRBJ1-5; D is undetermined. Germline CDR1 SGHNT, CDR2 YYREEE (reference sequence). CDR3 length equals 13 residues. V was pared by 0 bases and J by 1 base, with 2 bases between. The CDR3 DNA reads TGTGCCAGCAGCTTGGACAGCAATCAGCCCCAGCATTTT. Protein: CASSLDSNQPQHF. Together with reference TRBV5-4 and TRBJ1-5, the CDR3 gives the full variable domain: ETGVTQSPTHLIKTRGQQVTLRCSSQSGHNTVSWYQQALGQGPQFIFQYYREEENGRGNFPPRFSGLQFPNYSSELNVNALELDDSALYLCASSLDSNQPQHFGDGTRLSIL.

The V call is TRBV11-3, the J call TRBJ2-7, with 8 positions matching TRBD2. CDR3 size: 14 residues. The germline gives CDR1 SGHNT, CDR2 YENEEA. V was pared by 4 bases and J by 3 bases, with 5 bases of the junction left unmatched. This CDR3 is CASSSGAGGYEQYF. The CDR3 DNA reads as TGTGCCAGCAGCTCGGGGGCGGGAGGCTACGAGCAGTACTTC. The variable domain in full, with the rest retrieved from reference TRBV11-3 and TRBJ2-7, is EAGVVQSPRYKIIEKKQPVAFWCNPISGHNTLYWYLQNLGQGPELLIRYENEEAVDDSQLPKDRFSAERLKGVDSTLKIQPAELGDSAVYLCASSSGAGGYEQYFGPGTRLTVT.

The V call is TRBV7-9, the J call TRBJ1-2; TRBD1 might be the D (5 bases). Trimming cost V 5 bases and J 6 bases, with 19 bases left between them. The CDR3 is 15 residues long. Per the germline V gene, CDR1 is SEHNR and CDR2 is FQNEAQ (reference sequence). DNA for the CDR3: TGTGCCAGCAGCCTATCAGGGAGTAAGGTTCATGGCTACACCTTC. It is translated as CASSLSGSKVHGYTF.

The chain recombines TRBV5-1 with TRBJ2-7; perhaps TRBD1 as D (5 bases). CDR1 SGHRS and CDR2 YFSETQ come from the germline V gene. The CDR3 totals 14 residues. V lost 2 bases and J lost 2, with 11 bases in between. The CDR3 bases are TGCGCCAGCAGCTTTGATCTGGGGCCCTACGAGCAGTACTTC. This encodes CASSFDLGPYEQYF. Looking up the rest from reference TRBV5-1 and TRBJ2-7 gives the full variable domain: KAGVTQTPRYLIKTRGQQVTLSCSPISGHRSVSWYQQTPGQGLQFLFEYFSETQRNKGNFPGRFSGRQFSNSRSEMNVSTLELGDSALYLCASSFDLGPYEQYFGPGTRLTVT.

This clone showed up many times. This chain joins TRBV25-1 and TRBJ2-1; D not certain. V gave up 7 bases and J gave up 6 bases, with 13 bases separating them. The CDR3 spans 13 residues. Germline CDR1 MGHDK, CDR2 SYGVNS. CDR3 sequence (DNA): TGTGCCAGCATCCAACTAACAACCAATGAGCAGTTCTTC. As protein: CASIQLTTNEQFF. Filled out from reference TRBV25-1 and TRBJ2-1, the complete variable domain reads EADIYQTPRYLVIGTGKKITLECSQTMGHDKMYWYQQDPGMELHLIHYSYGVNSTEKGDLSSESTVSRIRTEHFPLTLESARPSHTSQYLCASIQLTTNEQFFGPGTRLTVL.

This chain links TRBV19 with TRBJ1-5; D is possibly TRBD1 (5 bases). V lost 6 bases and J lost 7, with 13 bases in between. Germline lookup yields CDR1 LNHDA and CDR2 SQIVND (reference sequence). The CDR3 consists of 13 residues. CDR3 sequence: CASRVGERQPQHF. The CDR3 DNA reads as TGTGCCAGTAGGGTAGGGGAACGACAGCCCCAGCATTTT. The complete variable domain, with remaining parts taken from reference TRBV19 and TRBJ1-5, reads DGGITQSPKYLFRKEGQNVTLSCEQNLNHDAMYWYRQDPGQGLRLIYYSQIVNDFQKGDIAEGYSVSREKKESFPLTVTSAQKNPTAFYLCASRVGERQPQHFGDGTRLSIL.

The chain uses TRBV5-1 and TRBJ1-1; 9 bases are shared with TRBD1. CDR1 and CDR2 (germline): SGHRS, YFSETQ. Unmatched junction bases numbered 8, after V lost 4 bases and J lost 4 bases. The CDR3 is 15 amino acids. CDR3 loop: CASSRGTGGATEAFF. CDR3 DNA: TGCGCCAGCAGCCGAGGAACAGGGGGCGCCACTGAAGCTTTCTTT.

Only a few counts were recorded for this clone. The gene calls are TRBV5-1 and TRBJ1-4; D gene uncertain. This CDR3 comprises 14 residues. Trimming took 1 base from V and 2 from J, leaving 6 bases between them. Germline CDR1 SGHRS, CDR2 YFSETQ. As DNA, the CDR3 is TGCGCCAGCAGCTTGAGGAACACTAATGAAAAACTGTTTTTT. Translated, it gives CASSLRNTNEKLFF.

This sequence joins TRBV11-3 and TRBJ2-3; D is perhaps TRBD2 (6 bases). V lost 2 bases and J lost 3, with 12 bases in between. Germline assignment: CDR1 SGHNT and CDR2 YENEEA. This CDR3 spans 15 amino acids. The CDR3 coding sequence is TGTGCCAGCAGCTTAATCGGGAGTTTTACAGATACGCAGTATTTT. Its translation is CASSLIGSFTDTQYF.

This clone occurred once. The gene calls are TRBV7-9 and TRBJ1-6; 9 bases agree with TRBD1. Germline values: CDR1 SEHNR, CDR2 FQNEAQ (reference sequence). The CDR3 consists of 14 residues. V dropped 4 bases and J dropped 13; count of bases not matched to a gene: 8. The CDR3 loop reads CASSYDLDRGPLHF. DNA of the CDR3: TGTGCCAGCAGCTACGACCTGGACAGGGGCCCCCTCCACTTT.

The chain has TRBV2 and TRBJ1-2, with 10 bases fitting TRBD1. With 5 bases clipped from V and 2 bases from J, the junction kept 5 bases outside the gene matches. Germline CDR1 SNHLY, CDR2 FYNNEI. This CDR3 has 15 amino acids. The CDR3, as DNA: TGTGCCAGCAGTTACACGGGACAGGGGAACTATGGCTACACCTTC. Amino acids: CASSYTGQGNYGYTF.

This clone was seen just once. The chain uses TRBV5-6 and TRBJ2-5; the match to TRBD2 covers 9 bases. The CDR3 is 14 amino acids. CDR1 is SGHDT and CDR2 is YYEEEE in the germline V gene. The junction had 7 bases not matched to a gene; V was cut back by 0 bases and J by 10 bases. The CDR3 here is CASSLAPSGDIQYF. DNA for the CDR3: TGTGCCAGCAGCTTGGCTCCTAGCGGGGACATCCAGTACTTC.

The V gene is TRBV5-1, the J gene TRBJ2-2; maybe TRBD2 (5 bases). The V gene lost 0 bases and the J gene lost 1 base, with 7 bases spanning the gap. Germline V gives CDR1 SGHRS, CDR2 YFSETQ. This CDR3 is 15 amino acids long. The CDR3 nucleotides are TGCGCCAGCAGCTTGGCCGCGGGGAACACCGGGGAGCTGTTTTTT. Encoded protein: CASSLAAGNTGELFF.

Within the sample, this clone is medium-sized. The chain employs TRBV30 and TRBJ1-1; TRBD1 is a possible D gene (6 bases). The CDR3 has 12 residues. V was shortened by 3 bases and J by 3 bases, with 8 bases between the two germline ends. The germline V gene encodes CDR1 GTSNPN and CDR2 SVGIG (reference sequence). The CDR3 is CAWRAGDTEAFF. In DNA form, the CDR3 reads TGTGCCTGGAGAGCAGGGGACACTGAAGCTTTCTTT.

This chain uses TRBV7-9 with TRBJ2-5; 7 bases fit TRBD2. The CDR3 contains 14 residues. Germline assignment: CDR1 SEHNR and CDR2 FQNEAQ (reference sequence). V lost 5 bases and J lost 5; bases outside the gene matches: 8. In DNA form, the CDR3 reads TGTGCCAGCAGCCGCTCTGCGGGAGTGGAGACCCAGTACTTC. Encoded protein: CASSRSAGVETQYF.

This clone has only one observation. This chain connects TRBV5-4 to TRBJ2-6; D gene unclear. The germline gives CDR1 SGHNT, CDR2 YYREEE (reference sequence). This CDR3 is 16 amino acids long. Trimming shortened V by 4 bases and J by 2 bases, and 13 bases separated the two germline ends. This CDR3 is CASSGSTVTGANVLTF. CDR3 sequence (DNA): TGTGCCAGCAGCGGTTCAACGGTGACTGGGGCCAACGTCCTGACTTTC.

There are a few counts of this clone. The rearrangement uses TRBV29-1 and TRBJ2-6, with TRBD1 as a possible D gene (6 bases). This CDR3 has 17 amino acids. The ends were cut back, 1 base at V and 0 bases at J, with 13 bases in the middle. From germline, CDR1 is SQVTM and CDR2 ANQGSEA. The CDR3 loop reads CSVEVTGLPSGANVLTF. The CDR3, as DNA: TGCAGCGTTGAAGTGACAGGATTACCCTCTGGGGCCAACGTCCTGACTTTC.

The chain couples TRBV11-2 to TRBJ1-2; D is perhaps TRBD1 (5 bases). Germline CDR1 reads SGHAT; CDR2 reads FQNNGV. There are 18 residues in the CDR3. The V end was cut by 2 bases, the J end by 7 bases, with 26 bases between. The CDR3 protein is CASSLIASDSGGRAGYTF. The DNA of the CDR3 is TGTGCCAGCAGCTTAATTGCCTCGGATAGCGGGGGTCGAGCTGGCTACACCTTC.

The sample holds one count of this clone. The genes are TRBV6-1 and TRBJ2-3, with D perhaps TRBD1 or TRBD2 (6 bases each). Germline CDR1 and CDR2: MNHNS and SASEGT. This CDR3 has 15 amino acids. Trimming stripped 0 bases from V and 8 bases from J, with 15 bases between. The CDR3 loop is CASSEARRGVGTQYF. CDR3 sequence (DNA): TGTGCCAGCAGTGAAGCGCGTAGGGGGGTGGGTACGCAGTATTTT.

This clone was counted only a few times. J is TRBJ2-5 and V is TRBV7-2, with TRBD2 identical over 7 bases. Trimming removed 3 bases from V and 3 bases from J; junction bases left unmatched: 1. The CDR3 covers 13 residues. From germline, CDR1 is SGHTA and CDR2 FQGNSA. The CDR3 loop reads CASSFAGEETQYF. CDR3 nucleotide sequence: TGTGCCAGCAGCTTTGCGGGGGAAGAGACCCAGTACTTC.

The rearrangement joins TRBV19 to TRBJ2-1, with 8 bases fitting TRBD2. The CDR3 is made up of 16 amino acids. Germline V gene sequence: CDR1 LNHDA, CDR2 SQIVND (reference sequence). V lost 1 base and J lost 7; bases outside the gene matches: 9. CDR3 sequence reads: CASSIVLAGGRNEQFF. The CDR3 nucleotides read TGTGCCAGTAGTATAGTTCTCGCGGGAGGTAGAAATGAGCAGTTCTTC.

The rearrangement links TRBV30 to TRBJ2-4, with D maybe TRBD2 (5 bases). The CDR3 length is 13 residues. CDR1 is GTSNPN and CDR2 is SVGIG in the germline V gene (reference sequence). V was cut by 0 bases and J by 6 bases, with 9 bases left in between. CDR3 amino acids: CAWSVAEGNIQYF. In DNA, the CDR3 is TGTGCCTGGAGTGTAGCAGAGGGAAACATTCAGTACTTC. Combining the CDR3 with reference TRBV30 and TRBJ2-4 gives the whole variable domain SQTIHQWPATLVQPVGSPLSLECTVEGTSNPNLYWYRQAAGRGLQLLFYSVGIGQISSEVPQNLSASRPQDRQFILSSKKLLLSDSGFYLCAWSVAEGNIQYFGAGTRLSVL.

This chain connects TRBV11-3 to TRBJ2-5; no firm D call. The J call is uncertain, as TRBJ2-7 better fits the DNA end. CDR3 length equals 12 residues. The germline V gene encodes CDR1 SGHNT and CDR2 YENEEA. The CDR3 DNA sequence: TGTGCCAGCAGCTTGGAAGGGTACGAGCAGTACTTC. Protein sequence: CASSLEGYEQYF.

The chain combines TRBV30 with TRBJ2-5, with 10 positions matching TRBD2. The V gene end was trimmed by 3 bases and the J gene end by 8 bases; junction bases not matched to a gene: 12. The CDR3 contains 15 residues. Germline-derived CDR1 and CDR2 are GTSNPN and SVGIG (reference sequence). CDR3 nucleotide sequence: TGTGCCTGGAGCAAACCGGGACTAGCGCAGGTCACCCAGTACTTC. It translates to CAWSKPGLAQVTQYF.

CDR3: CASSEGLWRDNQPQHF. The CDR3 region has the DNA TGTGCCAGCAGTGAGGGGTTGTGGAGGGACAATCAGCCCCAGCATTTT. This rearrangement joins TRBV6-1 to TRBJ1-5; D remains ambiguous. This CDR3 region has 16 residues. The germline V and J ends were trimmed by 3 bases and 3 bases, with 15 bases remaining between them. Germline V gene data show CDR1 as MNHNS and CDR2 as SASEGT.

This clone was counted only a few times. This rearrangement joins TRBV7-2 to TRBJ2-1, with 13 bases that match TRBD2. CDR3 length: 14 residues. The V gene end was trimmed by 5 bases and the J gene end by 11 bases; junction bases not matched to a gene: 6. CDR1 is SGHTA, CDR2 FQGNSA, per germline. The DNA for the CDR3 is TGTGCCAGCAGCCAGGGACTAGCGGGACTTAAGCAGTTCTTC. As protein: CASSQGLAGLKQFF.